This entry describes one T cell receptor (beta chain). A read error may produce the germline difference seen at one junction end. This CDR3 is built from 13 residues. The V gene's germline CDR1 is SGHTA and CDR2 FQGNSA. The sample originates from a study of blood T cell repertoires in COVID-19. At the level of the study: Acute and convalescent COVID-19 specimens originated in the United States, Italy and Spain. T cells, B-cell-depleted T cells, or PBMCs provided the cDNA or gDNA that served as material.

Source study methods: Cell counts per sample came from amplifying reference gene primers. Here immunoSEQ multiplex PCR was the method, and the copy in TCRdb shows in-frame clones only, minus some. That table supplies the V and J calls and clone size; D and trimming were determined from the DNA. This table holds around 190,000 clones, about four fifths found once. The TCR originated in a man in his sixties or seventies with active or convalescent COVID-19. The sample consisted of peripheral blood. This chain links TRBV7-2 with TRBJ1-1; 7 nucleotides agree with TRBD1. The CDR3 region is CASSFSPGQRALF. The CDR3 DNA follows: TGTGCCAGCAGCTTCTCACCGGGACAGCGCGCTCTCTTT.